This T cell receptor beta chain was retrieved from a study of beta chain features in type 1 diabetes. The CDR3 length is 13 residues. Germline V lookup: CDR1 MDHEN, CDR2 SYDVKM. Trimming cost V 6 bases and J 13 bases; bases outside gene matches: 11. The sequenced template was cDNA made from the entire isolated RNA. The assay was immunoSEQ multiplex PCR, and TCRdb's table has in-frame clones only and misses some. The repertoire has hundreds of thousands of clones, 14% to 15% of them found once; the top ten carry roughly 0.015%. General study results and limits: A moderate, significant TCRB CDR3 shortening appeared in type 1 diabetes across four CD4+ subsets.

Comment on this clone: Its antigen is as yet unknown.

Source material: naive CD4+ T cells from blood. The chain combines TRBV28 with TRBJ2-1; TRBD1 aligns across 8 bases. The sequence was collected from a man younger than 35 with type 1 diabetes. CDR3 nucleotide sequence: TGTGCCAGCAGCGGACCAGGGGGCCGCACCCAGTTCTTC. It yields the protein CASSGPGGRTQFF. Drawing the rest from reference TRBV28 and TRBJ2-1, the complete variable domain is DVKVTQSSRYLVKRTGEKVFLECVQDMDHENMFWYRQDPGLGLRLIYFSYDVKMKEKGDIPEGYSVSREKKERFSLILESASTNQTSMYLCASSGPGGRTQFFGPGTRLTVL.